This TCR beta chain was documented in a study of blood T cell repertoires in COVID-19. Across the whole study: COVID-19 samples from acute and convalescent phases originated in the United States, Italy and Spain. The cDNA or gDNA used as material had been derived from T cells, B-cell-depleted T cells, or PBMCs.

The Seattle patients, enrolled during active infection, were followed longitudinally. CDR3 length: 15 amino acids. The germline V gene has CDR1 MNHEY and CDR2 SMNVEV (reference sequence). V trimming: 2 bases; J trimming: 2 bases; junction bases outside the gene matches: 5. Assay: immunoSEQ multiplex PCR; the TCRdb copy retains only in-frame clones and omits some. The table includes approximately 290,000 clones, roughly 86% detected once. This clone has just a few counts. The sample consisted of peripheral blood. The rearrangement joins TRBV27 to TRBJ2-7; TRBD1 matches 8 bases. This TCR derives from a woman aged 30 to 39 with COVID-19, enrolled during active disease. The CDR3 protein is CASSLTGQAPYEQYF. For the CDR3, the DNA is TGTGCCAGCAGTTTAACGGGACAGGCCCCCTACGAGCAGTACTTC.